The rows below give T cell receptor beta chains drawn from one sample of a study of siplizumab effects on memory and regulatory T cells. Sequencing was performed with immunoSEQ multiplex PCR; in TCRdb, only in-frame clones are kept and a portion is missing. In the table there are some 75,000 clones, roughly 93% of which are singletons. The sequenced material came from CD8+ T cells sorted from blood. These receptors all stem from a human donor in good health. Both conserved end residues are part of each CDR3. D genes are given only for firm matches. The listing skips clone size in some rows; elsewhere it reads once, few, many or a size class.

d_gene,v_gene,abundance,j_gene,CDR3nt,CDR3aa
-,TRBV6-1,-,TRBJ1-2,TGTGCCAGCAGTGAAAGGGAGATTGACGGCTACACCTTC,CASSEREIDGYTF
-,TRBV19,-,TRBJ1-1,TGTGCCAGTAGTTATGGGACACCCCTCGAAGCTTTCTTT,CASSYGTPLEAFF
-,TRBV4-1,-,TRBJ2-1,TGCGCCAGCAGCCAAGCCCCTGGCGGGGTACAGTTCTTC,CASSQAPGGVQFF
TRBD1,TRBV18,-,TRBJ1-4,TGTGCCAGCCGTTGGACAGGGGGCGATGAAAAACTGTTTTTT,CASRWTGGDEKLFF
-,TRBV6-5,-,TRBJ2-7,TGTGCCAGCAGTTACTCGGCGACAGGTTCCTACGAGCAGTACTTC,CASSYSATGSYEQYF
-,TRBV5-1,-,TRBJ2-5,TGCGCCAGCAGCTTGGACGGGACCCAGTACTTC,CASSLDGTQYF
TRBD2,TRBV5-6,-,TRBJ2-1,TGTGCCAGCAGCTTGTATACTAGCGGGGGAGTTTTGATGTTCTTC,CASSLYTSGGVLMFF
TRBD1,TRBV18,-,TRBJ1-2,TGTGCCAGCCAAGGGACAGGGGATAACTATGGCTACACCTTC,CASQGTGDNYGYTF
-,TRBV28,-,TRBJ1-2,TGTGCCAGCAGTTTCAGGGCCGCTAACTATGGCTACACCTTC,CASSFRAANYGYTF
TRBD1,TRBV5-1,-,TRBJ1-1,TGCGCCAGCAGCTTGGGACAGGGAGGGACTGAAGCTTTCTTT,CASSLGQGGTEAFF
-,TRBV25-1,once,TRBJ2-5,TGTGCCAGCAGTGAAGGGGTGAGGAGACAAGAGACCCAGTACTTC,CASSEGVRRQETQYF
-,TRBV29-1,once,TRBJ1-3,TGCAGCGTTGTTCCAGGGGACACTTCTGGAAACACCATATATTTT,CSVVPGDTSGNTIYF
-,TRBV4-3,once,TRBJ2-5,TGCGCCAGCAGCCAATCCACAGGGTCAGGAGAGACCCAGTACTTC,CASSQSTGSGETQYF
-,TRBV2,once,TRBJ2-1,TGTGCCAGCAGTGAAGCGCTTCATGGTAGGGGTAAGTCCTACAATGAGCAGTTCTTC,CASSEALHGRGKSYNEQFF
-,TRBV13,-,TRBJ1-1,TGTGCCAGCAGCTCGGATATGAACACTGAAGCTTTCTTT,CASSSDMNTEAFF
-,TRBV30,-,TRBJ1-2,TGTGCCTGGAGTGGGGACGGGTGGGGCTACACCTTC,CAWSGDGWGYTF
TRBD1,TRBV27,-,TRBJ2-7,TGTGCCAGCAGTTTAGCAGGGGGCGACGGGAGCGAGCAGTACTTC,CASSLAGGDGSEQYF
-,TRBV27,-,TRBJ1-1,TGTGCCAGCAGCACAGGGTCCGCTGAAGCTTTCTTT,CASSTGSAEAFF
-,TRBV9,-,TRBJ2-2,TGTGCCAGCAGCCCCTCGGGCACCGGGGAGCTGTTTTTT,CASSPSGTGELFF
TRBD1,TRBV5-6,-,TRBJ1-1,TGTGCCAGCAGCCAAAAGACAGGGATGAACACTGAAGCTTTCTTT,CASSQKTGMNTEAFF
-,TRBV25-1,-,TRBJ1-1,TGTGCCAGCAGGGCATCGGGGAGGACTGAAGCTTTCTTT,CASRASGRTEAFF
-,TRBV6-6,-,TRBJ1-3,TGTGCCAGCAGTAAAACAGGGTCTGGAAACACCATATATTTT,CASSKTGSGNTIYF
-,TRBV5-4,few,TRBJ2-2,TGTGCCAGCAGCTGGGGGACCGGGGAGCTGTTTTTT,CASSWGTGELFF
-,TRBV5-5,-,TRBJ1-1,TGTGCCAGCAGCTTGTATGTCGGGGGTAACACTGAAGCTTTCTTT,CASSLYVGGNTEAFF
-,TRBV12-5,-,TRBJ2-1,TGTGCTAGTGGGGAGAGCTCCTACAATGAGCAGTTCTTC,CASGESSYNEQFF
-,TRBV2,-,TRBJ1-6,TGTGCCAGCATAGGACTGAATTTTCCGGCCCTCCACTTT,CASIGLNFPALHF
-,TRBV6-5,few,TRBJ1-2,TGTGCCAGCACTTGGGGGGGCTCCGGCTACACCTTC,CASTWGGSGYTF
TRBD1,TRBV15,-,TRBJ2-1,TGTGCCACCAGCAGAGACCGGACAGGGGGCAATGAGCAGTTCTTC,CATSRDRTGGNEQFF
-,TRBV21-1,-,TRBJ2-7,TGTGCCAGCAGCATTCCGGCCGACAGCGAGTCCTACGAGCAGTACTTC,CASSIPADSESYEQYF
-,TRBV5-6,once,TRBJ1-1,TGTGCCAGCAGCTTGACGGAGAACACTGAAGCTTTCTTT,CASSLTENTEAFF
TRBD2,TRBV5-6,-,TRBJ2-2,TGTGCCAGCAGCGAGACTAGCGGGGACACCGGGGAGCTGTTTTTT,CASSETSGDTGELFF
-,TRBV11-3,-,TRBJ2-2,TGTGCCAGCAGCTTCGATAGGGGGGGCACCGGGGAGCTGTTTTTT,CASSFDRGGTGELFF
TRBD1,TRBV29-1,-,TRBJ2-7,TGCAGCGTTGGGACAGGGGATGGTCCCTACGAGCAGTACTTC,CSVGTGDGPYEQYF
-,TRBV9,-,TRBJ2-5,TGTGCCAGCAGCCCGGGGAGCGGTCAAGAGACCCAGTACTTC,CASSPGSGQETQYF
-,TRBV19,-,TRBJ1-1,TGTGCCAGTAGAAGGAGTTTTGGGACTGAAGCTTTCTTT,CASRRSFGTEAFF
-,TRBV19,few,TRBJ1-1,TGTGCCAGTACAGCGTTGAACACTGAAGCTTTCTTT,CASTALNTEAFF
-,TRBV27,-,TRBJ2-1,TGTGCCAGCAGTTGGGAGTACTCCTACAATGAGCAGTTCTTC,CASSWEYSYNEQFF
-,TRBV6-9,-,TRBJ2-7,TGTGCCAGCAGTTACCAGGGGAACGAGCAGTACTTC,CASSYQGNEQYF
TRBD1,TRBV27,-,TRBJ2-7,TGTGCCAGCAGTCCCCGGACAGGGGGCCACGAGCAGTACTTC,CASSPRTGGHEQYF